This TCR beta chain derives from a study of siplizumab effects on memory and regulatory T cells. Details on this clone: The antigen is not known.

General observations from the study: The mean Treg-derived percentage of mappable alloreactive CD4+ clones was 60% to 80% with siplizumab compared with roughly 26% in controls. Unstimulated subsets captured only a minor fraction of alloreactive clones. Naive T cells, seemingly more diverse than memory cells, seemed major alloresponse contributors.

Some 97,000 TCR templates underwent assay in every sample. TCRdb's copy holds only in-frame clones and misses some; the assay was immunoSEQ multiplex PCR. The repertoire holds roughly 75,000 clones, with 93% as singletons. This receptor was taken from a human donor in good health. The sequenced sample was CD8+ T cells sorted from blood.

The chain's CDR3 is CASSRAKGYEQYF. The CDR3 bases are TGTGCCAGCAGCCGAGCCAAGGGCTACGAGCAGTACTTC. The gene calls are TRBV14 and TRBJ2-7; D is undetermined. The CDR3 covers 13 residues. Deletions cut 4 bases from V and 3 bases from J, with 10 bases between. Per germline, CDR1 SGHDN and CDR2 FVKESK.